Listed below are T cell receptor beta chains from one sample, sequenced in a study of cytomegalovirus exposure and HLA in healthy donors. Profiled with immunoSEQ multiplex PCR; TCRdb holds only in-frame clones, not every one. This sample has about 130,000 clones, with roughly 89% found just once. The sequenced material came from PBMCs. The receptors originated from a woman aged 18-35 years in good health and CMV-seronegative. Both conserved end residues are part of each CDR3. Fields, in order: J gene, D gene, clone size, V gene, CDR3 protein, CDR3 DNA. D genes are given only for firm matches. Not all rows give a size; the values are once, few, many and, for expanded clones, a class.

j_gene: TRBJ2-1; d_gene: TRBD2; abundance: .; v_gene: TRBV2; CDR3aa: CASRLPGRGGRNEQFF; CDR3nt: TGTGCCAGCAGACTCCCTGGTCGCGGGGGGCGCAATGAGCAGTTCTTC
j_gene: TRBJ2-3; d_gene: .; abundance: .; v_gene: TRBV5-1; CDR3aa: CASSLGQGGDTQYF; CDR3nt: TGCGCCAGCAGCTTAGGACAGGGAGGGGATACGCAGTATTTT
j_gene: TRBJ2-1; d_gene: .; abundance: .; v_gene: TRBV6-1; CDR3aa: CASIGSAGSYNEQFF; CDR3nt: TGTGCCAGCATAGGGTCGGCAGGGTCCTACAATGAGCAGTTCTTC
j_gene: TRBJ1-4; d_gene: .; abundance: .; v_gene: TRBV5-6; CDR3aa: CASSPRWIREKLFF; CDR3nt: TGTGCCAGCAGCCCGCGGTGGATAAGGGAAAAACTGTTTTTT
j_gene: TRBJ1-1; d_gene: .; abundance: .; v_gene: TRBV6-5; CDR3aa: CASSGWSTEAFF; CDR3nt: TGTGCCAGCAGTGGGTGGAGTACTGAAGCTTTCTTT
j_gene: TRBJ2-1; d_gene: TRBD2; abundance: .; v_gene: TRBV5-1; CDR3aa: CASRSAGGPNEQFF; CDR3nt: TGCGCCAGCAGATCGGCGGGGGGGCCTAATGAGCAGTTCTTC
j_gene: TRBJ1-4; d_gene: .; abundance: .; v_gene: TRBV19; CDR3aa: CASSIDRTVLDF; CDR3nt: TGTGCCAGTAGTATAGATCGTACAGTTCTTGATTTT
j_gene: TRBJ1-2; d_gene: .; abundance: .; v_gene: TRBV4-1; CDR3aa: CASSLGEDYGYTF; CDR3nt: TGCGCCAGCAGCCTAGGGGAGGACTATGGCTACACCTTC
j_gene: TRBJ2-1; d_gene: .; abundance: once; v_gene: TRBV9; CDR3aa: CASSVVDSNEQFF; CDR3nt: TGTGCCAGCAGCGTAGTCGACTCGAATGAGCAGTTCTTC
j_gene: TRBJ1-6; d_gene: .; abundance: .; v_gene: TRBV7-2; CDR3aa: CASSPVGGSSYNSPLHF; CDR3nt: TGTGCCAGCAGCCCCGTCGGGGGGAGCTCCTATAATTCACCCCTCCACTTT
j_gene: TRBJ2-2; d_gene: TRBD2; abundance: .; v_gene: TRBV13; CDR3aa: CASSLGRPGGTGELFF; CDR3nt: TGTGCCAGCAGCTTAGGACGGCCGGGGGGGACCGGGGAGCTGTTTTTT
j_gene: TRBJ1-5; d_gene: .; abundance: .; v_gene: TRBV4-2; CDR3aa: CASSQLVGNQPQHF; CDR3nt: TGTGCCAGCAGCCAATTGGTCGGGAATCAGCCCCAGCATTTT
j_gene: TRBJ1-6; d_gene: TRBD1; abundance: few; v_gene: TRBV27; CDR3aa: CASTKGDRSYIGSPLHF; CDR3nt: TGTGCCAGCACCAAGGGGGACAGGTCGTATATCGGTTCACCCCTCCACTTT
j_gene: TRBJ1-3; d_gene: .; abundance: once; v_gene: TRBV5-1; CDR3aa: CASSLQGAGGNTIYF; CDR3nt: TGCGCCAGCAGCTTACAGGGCGCTGGTGGAAACACCATATATTTT
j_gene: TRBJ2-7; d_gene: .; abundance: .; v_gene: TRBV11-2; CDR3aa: CASSLVIGGEQYF; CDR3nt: TGTGCCAGCAGCTTAGTAATAGGGGGAGAGCAGTACTTC
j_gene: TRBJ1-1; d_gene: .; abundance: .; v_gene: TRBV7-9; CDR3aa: CAAALVRDTEAFF; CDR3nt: TGTGCCGCAGCTTTGGTGAGGGACACTGAAGCTTTCTTT
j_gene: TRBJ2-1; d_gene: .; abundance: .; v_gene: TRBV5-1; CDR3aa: CASSSSGSYNEQFF; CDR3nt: TGCGCCAGCAGCTCTTCAGGCTCCTACAATGAGCAGTTCTTC
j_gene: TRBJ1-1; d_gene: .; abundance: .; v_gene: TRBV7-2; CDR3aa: CASTPYRHTEAFF; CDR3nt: TGTGCCAGCACTCCGTACAGACACACTGAAGCTTTCTTT
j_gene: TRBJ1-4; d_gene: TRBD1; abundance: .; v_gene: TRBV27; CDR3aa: CASSYRTGGWEKLFF; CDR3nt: TGTGCCAGCAGTTACCGGACAGGGGGCTGGGAAAAACTGTTTTTT
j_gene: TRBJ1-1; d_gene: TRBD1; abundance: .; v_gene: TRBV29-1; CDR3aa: CSVKGQTNTEAFF; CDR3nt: TGCAGCGTAAAGGGACAGACGAACACTGAAGCTTTCTTT
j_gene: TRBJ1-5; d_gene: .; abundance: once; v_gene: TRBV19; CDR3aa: CASTAQGGQPQHF; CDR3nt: TGTGCCAGTACCGCCCAGGGCGGTCAGCCCCAGCATTTT
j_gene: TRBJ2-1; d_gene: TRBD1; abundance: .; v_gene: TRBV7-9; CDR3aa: CASSSRGLGGQGAREQFF; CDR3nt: TGTGCCAGCAGCTCGCGGGGGCTGGGGGGACAGGGGGCCAGAGAGCAGTTCTTC
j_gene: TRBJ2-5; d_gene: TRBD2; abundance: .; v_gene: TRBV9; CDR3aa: CASSTGLAGGETQYF; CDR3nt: TGTGCCAGCAGCACGGGACTAGCGGGGGGGGAGACCCAGTACTTC
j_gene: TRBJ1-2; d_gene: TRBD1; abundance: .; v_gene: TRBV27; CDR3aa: CASSLRQPPGTGDGYTF; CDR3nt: TGTGCCAGCAGTTTAAGACAACCACCCGGGACAGGGGATGGCTACACCTTC
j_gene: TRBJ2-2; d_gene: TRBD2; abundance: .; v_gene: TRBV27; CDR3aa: CASSYNSPGLAGATGELFF; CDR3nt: TGTGCCAGCAGCTACAACAGCCCGGGACTAGCGGGGGCCACCGGGGAGCTGTTTTTT
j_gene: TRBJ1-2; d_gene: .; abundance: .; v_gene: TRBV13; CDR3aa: CASSLGRTGVYGYTF; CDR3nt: TGTGCCAGCAGCTTAGGCCGGACGGGGGTCTATGGCTACACCTTC
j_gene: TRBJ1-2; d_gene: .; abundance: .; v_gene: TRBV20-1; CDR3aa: CSARDLYGYTF; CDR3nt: TGCAGTGCTAGAGACCTCTATGGCTACACCTTC
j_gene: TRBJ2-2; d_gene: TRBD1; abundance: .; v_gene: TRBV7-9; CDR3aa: CASSTQDRGLRELFF; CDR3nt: TGTGCCAGCAGCACCCAGGACAGGGGGCTAAGGGAGCTGTTTTTT